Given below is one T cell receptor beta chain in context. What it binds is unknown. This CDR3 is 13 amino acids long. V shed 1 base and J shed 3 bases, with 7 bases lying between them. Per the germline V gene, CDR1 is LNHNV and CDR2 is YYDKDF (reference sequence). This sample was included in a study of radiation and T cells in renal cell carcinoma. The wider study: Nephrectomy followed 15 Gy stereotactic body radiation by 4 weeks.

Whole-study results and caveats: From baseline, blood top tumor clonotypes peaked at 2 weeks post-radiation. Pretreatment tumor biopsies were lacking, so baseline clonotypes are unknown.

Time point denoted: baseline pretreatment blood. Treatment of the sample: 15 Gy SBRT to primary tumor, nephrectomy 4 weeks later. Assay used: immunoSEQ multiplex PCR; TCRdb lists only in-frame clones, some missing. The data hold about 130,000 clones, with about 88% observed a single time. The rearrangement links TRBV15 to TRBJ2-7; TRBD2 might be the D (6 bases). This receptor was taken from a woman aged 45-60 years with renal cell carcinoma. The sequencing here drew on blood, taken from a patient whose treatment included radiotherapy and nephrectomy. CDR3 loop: CATSRVSGYEQYF. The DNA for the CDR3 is TGTGCCACCAGCAGAGTTAGCGGCTACGAGCAGTACTTC.